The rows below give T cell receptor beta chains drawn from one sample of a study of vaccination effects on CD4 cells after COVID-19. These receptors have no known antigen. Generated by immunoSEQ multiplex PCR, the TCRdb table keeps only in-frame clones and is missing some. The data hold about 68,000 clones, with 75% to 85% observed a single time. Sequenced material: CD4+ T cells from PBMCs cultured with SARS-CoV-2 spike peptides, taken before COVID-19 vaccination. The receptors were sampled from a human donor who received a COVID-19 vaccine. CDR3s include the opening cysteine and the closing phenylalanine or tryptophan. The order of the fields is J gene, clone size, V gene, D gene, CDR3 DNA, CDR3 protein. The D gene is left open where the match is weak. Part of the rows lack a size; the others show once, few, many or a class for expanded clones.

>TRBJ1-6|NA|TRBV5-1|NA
TGCGCCAGCAGCTCCGCGCGGGGCTATAATTCACCCCTCCACTTT
CASSSARGYNSPLHF
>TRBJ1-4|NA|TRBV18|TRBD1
TGTGCCAGCTCACCACGTGTAATTGGACAGGGGAATGAAAAACTGTTTTTT
CASSPRVIGQGNEKLFF
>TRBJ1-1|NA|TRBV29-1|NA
TGCAGCGTTGATCGGGTAGGGTCTGAAGCTTTCTTT
CSVDRVGSEAFF
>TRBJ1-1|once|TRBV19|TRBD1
TGTGCCAGTAGTACTCCGCCCGGGACAGGGACGATTGAAGCTTTCTTT
CASSTPPGTGTIEAFF
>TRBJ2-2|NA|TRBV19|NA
TGTGCCAGTAGTATATTTCCAGGGGCGCGGGGCGGGGAGCTGTTTTTT
CASSIFPGARGGELFF
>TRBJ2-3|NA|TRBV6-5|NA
TGTGCCAGCAGTCCGGGAACCCTTCGCCCAGATACGCAGTATTTT
CASSPGTLRPDTQYF
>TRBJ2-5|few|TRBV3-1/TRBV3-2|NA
TGTGCCAGCACCGGAAGTGGGCCGCGGACCCAGTACTTC
CASTGSGPRTQYF
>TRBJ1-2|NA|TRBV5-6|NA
TGTGCCAGCAGCTTCGACAGATCTAACTATGGCTACACCTTC
CASSFDRSNYGYTF
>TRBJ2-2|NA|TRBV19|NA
TGTGCCAGTAGTGCGCAACTCTACAGGGGGACTAATACCGGGGAGCTGTTTTTT
CASSAQLYRGTNTGELFF
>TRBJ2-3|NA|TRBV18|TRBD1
TGTGCCAGCTCACCACCGACAGGGGGCGATTACGATACGCAGTATTTT
CASSPPTGGDYDTQYF
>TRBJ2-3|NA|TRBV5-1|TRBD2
TGCGCCAGCAGCCCTAGCGGGGGAATAACAGATACGCAGTATTTT
CASSPSGGITDTQYF
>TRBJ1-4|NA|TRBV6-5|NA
TGTGCCAGCAGAGGACAATCAACTAATGAAAAACTGTTTTTT
CASRGQSTNEKLFF
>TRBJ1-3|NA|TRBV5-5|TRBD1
TGTGCCAGTATCCCACAGGGGACTGCTGGAAACACCATATATTTT
CASIPQGTAGNTIYF
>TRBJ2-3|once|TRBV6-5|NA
TGTGCCAGCAGCGTCAGGGAAAGCACAGATACGCAGTATTTT
CASSVRESTDTQYF
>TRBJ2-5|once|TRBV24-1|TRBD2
TGTGCCACTGCCAGCGGGGGGCGAGAGACCCAGTACTTC
CATASGGRETQYF
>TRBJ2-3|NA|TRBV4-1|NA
TGCGCCAGCAGCCAAGTAAGAGAAGATACGCAGTATTTT
CASSQVREDTQYF